A selection of T cell receptor beta chains follows, all from one sample in a study of shared clonotypes between healthy human individuals. The repertoire was sequenced with immunoSEQ multiplex PCR; TCRdb's copy has only in-frame clones and lacks some. In the table there are 850,000 to 1,200,000 clones, approximately 68% of which are singletons. Sequenced input: memory CD4+ T cells sorted from blood. These receptors originate from a man aged 18 to 29 in good health. Each CDR3 is given with its conserved first and last residue. D genes are given only for firm matches. Some rows have no size entry. The others give once, few or many, or a class for an expanded clone.

clone size	CDR3 length	V gene	J gene	D gene	CDR3 DNA	CDR3 protein
.	17	TRBV14	TRBJ1-6	.	TGTGCCAGCAGCCAAGATTGGGCAGGAGCCTTTAATTCACCCCTCCACTTT	CASSQDWAGAFNSPLHF
.	14	TRBV15	TRBJ2-5	.	TGTGCCACCAGCAGAGGGCAGGGGGGCGAGACCCAGTACTTC	CATSRGQGGETQYF
.	15	TRBV5-1	TRBJ2-2	.	TGCGCCAGCAGCTTGGATGGGGGTAGGACCGGGGAGCTGTTTTTT	CASSLDGGRTGELFF
.	11	TRBV6-5	TRBJ2-3	.	TGTGCCAGCAGTTCCATCAGTACGCAGTATTTT	CASSSISTQYF
few	12	TRBV29-1	TRBJ2-1	TRBD1	TGCAGCGTCGACAGGGGGGACCGTGAGCAGTTCTTC	CSVDRGDREQFF
.	16	TRBV18	TRBJ2-5	.	TGTGCCAGCTCACCACCGGCGGACAACCCCCGCGAGACCCAGTACTTC	CASSPPADNPRETQYF
.	14	TRBV11-2	TRBJ2-7	.	TGTGCCAGCAGCTTAGGCCGTAACTCCTACGAGCAGTACTTC	CASSLGRNSYEQYF
many	19	TRBV27	TRBJ1-2	.	TGTGCCAGCAGCCTTTATGCGGTGGTTGACAAAGGTAGGAGACGAGACTACACCTTC	CASSLYAVVDKGRRRDYTF
.	18	TRBV19	TRBJ1-2	TRBD1	TGTGCCAGTAGTGCCCCCGGGACAGGGACTAAACAGAACTATGGCTACACCTTC	CASSAPGTGTKQNYGYTF
once	14	TRBV7-6	TRBJ2-2	.	TGTGCCAGCAGCTTAGGGCAGAACACCGGGGAGCTGTTTTTT	CASSLGQNTGELFF
.	14	TRBV28	TRBJ2-7	.	TGTGCCATTTCCTTGGTGGGGGGTTCCTACGAGCAGTACTTC	CAISLVGGSYEQYF
.	15	TRBV5-4	TRBJ2-5	.	TGTGCCAGCAGCGCCCCGACGGGAGTCCAAGAGACCCAGTACTTC	CASSAPTGVQETQYF
.	16	TRBV5-1	TRBJ2-1	TRBD2	TGCGCCAGCAGCGGCGGACTAGCGGGTACCTACAATGAGCAGTTCTTC	CASSGGLAGTYNEQFF
.	14	TRBV5-4	TRBJ1-1	TRBD1	TGTGCCAGCAGCCCCACAGGGGAAGGGACTGAAGCTTTCTTT	CASSPTGEGTEAFF
once	13	TRBV7-6	TRBJ1-2	.	TGTGCCAGCAGCTTAGCGGGGAACTATGGCTACACCTTC	CASSLAGNYGYTF
.	16	TRBV18	TRBJ2-5	.	TGTGCCAGCTCACCTCCTCAAGGGGGGGCTGTTGAGACCCAGTACTTC	CASSPPQGGAVETQYF
few	17	TRBV5-1	TRBJ2-7	TRBD2	TGCGCCAGCAGCCGGGAGGGAGCCTCCTCCTCCTCCTACGAGCAGTACTTC	CASSREGASSSSYEQYF
few	17	TRBV25-1	TRBJ1-6	.	TGTGCCAGCGGTAAGGCAGCGGGCGGGTCCTATAATTCACCCCTCCACTTT	CASGKAAGGSYNSPLHF
many	11	TRBV6-6	TRBJ1-3	.	TGCGCGGCCCAGTCTGGAAACACCATATATTTT	CAAQSGNTIYF
once	15	TRBV19	TRBJ1-1	TRBD1	TGTGCCAGTAGTCCCCAGGGGGCAGTGAACACTGAAGCTTTCTTT	CASSPQGAVNTEAFF
.	16	TRBV18	TRBJ1-1	.	TGTGCCAGCTCACCACCGGAAGGGAGGCCGGGAACTGAAGCTTTCTTT	CASSPPEGRPGTEAFF
once	13	TRBV7-2	TRBJ2-7	.	TGTGCCAGCAGCGCGAACCCCAGCTACGAGCAGTACTTC	CASSANPSYEQYF
.	16	TRBV7-2	TRBJ1-5	TRBD1	TGTGCCAGCAGCTTAGGAACAGGGGTCCGCAATCAGCCCCAGCATTTT	CASSLGTGVRNQPQHF
.	13	TRBV28	TRBJ1-1	.	TGTGCCAGCAGCTCTCCACATCCTGAGGGAGCTTTCTTT	CASSSPHPEGAFF
.	13	TRBV30	TRBJ1-2	.	TGTGCCTGGAGTGTAGACCGGGTGCCCGGCTACACCTTC	CAWSVDRVPGYTF
.	15	TRBV19	TRBJ1-5	.	TGTGCCAGTAGTATAGCAGAGCTTAGCAATCAGCCCCAGCATTTT	CASSIAELSNQPQHF
.	16	TRBV15	TRBJ1-1	TRBD1	TGTGCCACCAGCAGAGATGAGACAGGGGCGAACACTGAAGCTTTCTTT	CATSRDETGANTEAFF
.	13	TRBV12-5	TRBJ2-3	.	TGTGCTAGTGGGGGAACTAGGGCAGATACGCAGTATTTT	CASGGTRADTQYF
.	15	TRBV5-1	TRBJ2-1	TRBD2	TGCGCCAGCAGCACTGAGCGGGAGGGCCGTAATGAGCAGTTCTTC	CASSTEREGRNEQFF